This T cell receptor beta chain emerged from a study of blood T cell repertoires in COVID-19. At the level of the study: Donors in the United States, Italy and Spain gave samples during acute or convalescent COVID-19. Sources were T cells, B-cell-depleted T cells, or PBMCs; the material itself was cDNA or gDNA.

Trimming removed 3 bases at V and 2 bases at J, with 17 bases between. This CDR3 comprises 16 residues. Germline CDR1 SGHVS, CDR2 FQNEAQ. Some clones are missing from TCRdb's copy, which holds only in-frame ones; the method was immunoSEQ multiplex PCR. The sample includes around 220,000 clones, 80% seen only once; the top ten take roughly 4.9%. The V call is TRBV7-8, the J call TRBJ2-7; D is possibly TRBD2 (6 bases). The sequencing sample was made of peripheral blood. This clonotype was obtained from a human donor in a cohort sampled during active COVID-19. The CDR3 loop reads CASSFARPGSAYEQYF. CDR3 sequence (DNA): TGTGCCAGCAGCTTCGCGAGACCCGGGAGCGCCTACGAGCAGTACTTC.